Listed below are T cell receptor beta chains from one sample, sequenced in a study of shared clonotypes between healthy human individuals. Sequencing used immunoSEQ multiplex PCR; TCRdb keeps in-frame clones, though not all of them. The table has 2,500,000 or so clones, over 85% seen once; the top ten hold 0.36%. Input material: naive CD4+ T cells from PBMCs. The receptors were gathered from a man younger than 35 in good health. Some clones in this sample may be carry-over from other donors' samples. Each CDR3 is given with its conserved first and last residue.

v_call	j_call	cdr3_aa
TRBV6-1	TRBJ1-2	CASSQGRGGYTF
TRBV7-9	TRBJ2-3	CASSLEFTDTQYF
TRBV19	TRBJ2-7	CASSMGQGVNYEQYF
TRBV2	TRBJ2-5	CASSWDREGETQYF
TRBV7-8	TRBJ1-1	CASSLQRFTEAFF
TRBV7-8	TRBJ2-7	CASSPGLAGPYEQYF
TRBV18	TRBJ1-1	CASSPPGTGAMNTEAFF
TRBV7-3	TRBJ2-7	CASSQGQGAPYEQYF
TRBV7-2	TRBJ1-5	CASSPPGQGPYSNQPQHF
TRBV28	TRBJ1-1	CASSLISGQGAFF
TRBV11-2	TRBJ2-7	CASSFPRDRGHEQYF
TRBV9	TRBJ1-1	CASSVDPRQYNTEAFF
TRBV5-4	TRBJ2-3	CASSLAGTSATDTQYF
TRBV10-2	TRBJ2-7	CASTPGLAGKGSYEQYF
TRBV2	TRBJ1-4	CASSPPAQRGNEKLFF
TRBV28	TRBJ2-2	CASRSQFFTGELFF
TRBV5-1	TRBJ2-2	CASSGFPSAGELFF
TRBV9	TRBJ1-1	CASSVDGKLRGTEAFF
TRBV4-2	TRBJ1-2	CASSQPDSLHGYTF
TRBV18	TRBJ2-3	CASSPWRTSSTDTQYF
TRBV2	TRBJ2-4	CASSAAGAKNIQYF
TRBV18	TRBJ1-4	CASSPQGEKLFF
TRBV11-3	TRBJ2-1	CASSLGTAYNEQFF
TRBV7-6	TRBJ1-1	CASSPGQGPNTEAFF
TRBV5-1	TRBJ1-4	CASRKDRTNEKLFF
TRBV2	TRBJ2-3	CASGLLAGADTQYF
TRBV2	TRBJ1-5	CASSGRTGGNQPQHF
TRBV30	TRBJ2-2	CAWRSPNTGELFF
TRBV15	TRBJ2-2	CATSRRTSGRAYTGELFF
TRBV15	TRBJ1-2	CATRTGDYGYTF